The text below deals with one T cell receptor (beta chain). Its matching antigen is unknown. The sample is drawn from a study of cytomegalovirus exposure and HLA in healthy donors. Turning to the study itself: Earlier sequencing of 150 million to 200 million T cells yielded around 100 million unique TCR beta sequences.

Study results and limitations: When analyzed later, a missense DCLRE1C variant was found to be linked to TCR beta V- and J-gene trimming.

The CDR3 contains 13 residues. V was cut by 7 bases and J by 0 bases, with 10 bases left in between. Germline CDR1 and CDR2: SQVTM and ANQGSEA. The primer mix had 60 Vbeta and 13 Jbeta primers. Data came from immunoSEQ multiplex PCR; TCRdb stores just in-frame clones and leaves some out. Of 150,000 to 200,000 clones detected, roughly 87% appear once; the ten largest clones hold around 0.99%. The chain carries TRBV29-1 and TRBJ1-3; TRBD1 is a possible D gene (5 bases). Sequencing was done on a sample of PBMCs. The sequence was collected from a boy aged 2-15 years in good health and CMV-seronegative. The CDR3 protein is CSAGGSSGNTIYF. In nucleotides, the CDR3 is TGCAGCGCCGGGGGGAGCTCTGGAAACACCATATATTTT.